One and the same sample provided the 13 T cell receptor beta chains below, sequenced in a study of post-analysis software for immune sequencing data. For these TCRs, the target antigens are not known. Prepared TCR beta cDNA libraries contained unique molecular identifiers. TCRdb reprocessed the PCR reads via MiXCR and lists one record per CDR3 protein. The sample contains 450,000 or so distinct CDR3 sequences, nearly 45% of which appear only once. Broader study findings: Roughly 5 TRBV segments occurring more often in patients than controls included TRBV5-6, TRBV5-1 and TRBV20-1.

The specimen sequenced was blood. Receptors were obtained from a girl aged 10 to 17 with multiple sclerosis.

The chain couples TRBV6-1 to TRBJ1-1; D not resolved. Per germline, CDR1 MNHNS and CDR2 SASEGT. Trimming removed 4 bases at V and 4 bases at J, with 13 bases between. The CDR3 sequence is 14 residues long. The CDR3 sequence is CASSVSRGSTEAFF. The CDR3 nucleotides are TGTGCCAGCAGTGTAAGCCGCGGGAGCACTGAAGCTTTCTTT.

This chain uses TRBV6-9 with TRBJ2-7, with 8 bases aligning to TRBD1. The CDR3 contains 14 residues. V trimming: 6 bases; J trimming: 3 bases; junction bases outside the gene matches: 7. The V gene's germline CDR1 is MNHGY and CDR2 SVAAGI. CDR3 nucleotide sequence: TGTGCCAGCAGGTCGGGACAGGACCACTACGAGCAGTACTTC. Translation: CASRSGQDHYEQYF.

CDR3 sequence reads: CSVASGASYNEQFF. CDR3 DNA sequence: TGCAGCGTTGCTTCAGGGGCGTCCTACAATGAGCAGTTCTTC. The V gene is TRBV29-1, the J gene TRBJ2-1; D perhaps matches TRBD1 (6 bases). CDR1 is SQVTM, CDR2 ANQGSEA, per germline. This CDR3 contains 14 residues. Between the trimmed V and J ends, which lost 4 bases and 1 base, there was a span of 11 bases.

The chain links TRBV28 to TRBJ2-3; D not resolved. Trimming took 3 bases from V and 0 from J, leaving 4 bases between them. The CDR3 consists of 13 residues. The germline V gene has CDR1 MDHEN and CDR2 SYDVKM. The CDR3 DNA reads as TGTGCCAGCAGTTTTCTGAGCACAGATACGCAGTATTTT. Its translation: CASSFLSTDTQYF.

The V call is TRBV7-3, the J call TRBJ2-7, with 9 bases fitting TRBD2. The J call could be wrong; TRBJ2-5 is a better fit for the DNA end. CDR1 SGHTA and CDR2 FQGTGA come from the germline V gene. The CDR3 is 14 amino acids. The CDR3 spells CASSLSSGKETQYF. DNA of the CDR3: TGTGCCAGCAGCTTATCTAGCGGGAAGGAGACCCAGTACTTC.

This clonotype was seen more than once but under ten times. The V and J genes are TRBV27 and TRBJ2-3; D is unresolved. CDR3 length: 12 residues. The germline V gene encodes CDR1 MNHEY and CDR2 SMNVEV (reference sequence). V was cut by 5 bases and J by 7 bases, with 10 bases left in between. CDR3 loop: CASSPTVNTQYF. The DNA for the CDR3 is TGTGCCAGCAGTCCCACGGTGAATACGCAGTATTTT.

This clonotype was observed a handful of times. The CDR3 DNA is TGCGCCAGCAGCCAGACGGAAACCTACGAGCAGTACTTC. Protein product: CASSQTETYEQYF. This chain links TRBV4-1 with TRBJ2-7; no firm D call. In germline, CDR1 is MGHRA, CDR2 YSYEKL. Trimming removed 3 bases at V and 2 bases at J, with 8 bases between. This CDR3 contains 13 residues.

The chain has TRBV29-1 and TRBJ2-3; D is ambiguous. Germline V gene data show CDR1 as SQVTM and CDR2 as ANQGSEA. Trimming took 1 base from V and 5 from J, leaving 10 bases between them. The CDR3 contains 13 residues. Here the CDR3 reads CSVEGNGRDTQYF. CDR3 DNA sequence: TGCAGCGTTGAAGGCAACGGTAGAGATACGCAGTATTTT.

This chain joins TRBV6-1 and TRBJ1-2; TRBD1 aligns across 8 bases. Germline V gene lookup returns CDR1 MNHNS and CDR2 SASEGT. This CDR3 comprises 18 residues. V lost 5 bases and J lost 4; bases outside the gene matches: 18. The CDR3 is CASSPFRDRTLGLYGYTF. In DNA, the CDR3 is TGTGCCAGCAGTCCTTTCCGGGACAGGACGCTAGGGCTCTATGGCTACACCTTC.

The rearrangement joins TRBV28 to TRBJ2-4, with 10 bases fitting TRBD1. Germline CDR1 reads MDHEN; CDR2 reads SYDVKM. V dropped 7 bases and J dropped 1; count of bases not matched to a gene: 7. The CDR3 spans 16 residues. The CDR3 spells CASTDGTGEAKNIQYF. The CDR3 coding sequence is TGTGCCAGCACCGACGGGACAGGGGAGGCCAAAAACATTCAGTACTTC.

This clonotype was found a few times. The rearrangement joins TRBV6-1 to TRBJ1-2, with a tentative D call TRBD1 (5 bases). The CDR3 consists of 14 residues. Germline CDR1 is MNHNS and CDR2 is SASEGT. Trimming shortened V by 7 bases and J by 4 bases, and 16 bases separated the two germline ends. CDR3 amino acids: CASTNTRGAYGYTF. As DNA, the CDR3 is TGTGCCAGCACCAACACAAGGGGAGCCTATGGCTACACCTTC.

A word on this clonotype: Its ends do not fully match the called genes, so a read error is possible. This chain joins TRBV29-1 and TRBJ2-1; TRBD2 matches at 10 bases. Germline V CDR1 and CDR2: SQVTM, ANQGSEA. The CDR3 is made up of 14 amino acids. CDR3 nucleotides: TGCAGCGCCGAACAGCGGGAGGGCTACGATGAGCAGTTCTTC. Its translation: CSAEQREGYDEQFF.

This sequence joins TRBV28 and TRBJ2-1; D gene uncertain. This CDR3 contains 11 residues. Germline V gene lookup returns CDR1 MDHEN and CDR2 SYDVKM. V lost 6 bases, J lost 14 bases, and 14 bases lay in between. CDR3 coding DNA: TGTGCCAGCAGCCTACGACGTGTTAAGTTCTTC. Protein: CASSLRRVKFF.